This T cell receptor beta chain was identified during a study of T-cell reconstitution after alpha-beta-depleted transplantation in children. The CDR3 totals 17 residues. Germline assignment: CDR1 SEHNR and CDR2 FQNEAQ (reference sequence). V trimming: 5 bases; J trimming: 5 bases; junction bases outside the gene matches: 13. It was with unique molecular identifiers that the TCRbeta library was prepared. MiXCR was run by TCRdb on the PCR reads, yielding one entry per CDR3 protein. The top ten hold 12% to 15% of the sample, which has about 580,000 distinct CDR3 sequences, roughly 23% seen once. Worth noting for this clonotype: The antigen is not known.

Whole-study findings and limits: Some patients' high day-60 TCRbeta diversity was traced to surviving recipient T cells and thymic progenitors. Expanded graft clones, several hundred of them, were reportedly the source of alpha-beta T cells about two months after transplant. Newly generated T cells supplied most T-cell counts and diversity one year post-transplant.

The gene calls are TRBV7-9 and TRBJ2-7; 12 nucleotides agree with TRBD1. The specimen was PBMCs, mostly from graft donor cells, collected 360 days after TCRalphabeta/CD19-depleted stem cell transplant. This receptor was obtained from a boy younger than two who had a stem cell transplant for acute myeloid leukemia, so the T cells may come from the graft donor. The CDR3 DNA reads as TGTGCCAGCAGCGGGGACAGGGGGCTCCCCTCATGGAACGAGCAGTACGTC. Translating it yields CASSGDRGLPSWNEQYV.